The clone carrying this T cell receptor beta chain has ten or more counts. This sample was taken from a study of human T cells and chemical hapten exposure. TCRdb analysed the RACE reads with MiXCR anew, one entry per CDR3 protein. Of tens of thousands of distinct CDR3 sequences listed, about a tenth are singletons. Noted time point: patch test 2, 6 weeks after DPC sensitization. Treatment given: therapeutic diphenylcyclopropenone sensitization with weekly scalp DPC. The TCR originated in a woman aged 45-65 years with alopecia areata. Some clones in this sample may be carry-over from other donors' samples. The sequencing here drew on whole blood, taken in connection with sensitization to the hapten diphenylcyclopropenone (DPC).

CDR3 sequence (DNA): TGTGCCAGCAGTGAAGCGTTCTCTGGGGCCAACGTCCTGACTTTC. Protein sequence: CASSEAFSGANVLTF. The chain recombines TRBV6-1 with TRBJ2-6; D is ambiguous. The CDR3 runs 15 residues. Germline CDR1 MNHNS, CDR2 SASEGT. Trimming cost V 0 bases and J 0 bases, with 3 bases left between them.